This T cell receptor beta chain was captured in a study of beta chain features in type 1 diabetes. Study as a whole: Across every sample, 107,917,701 sorted cells were examined in total. Study results and caveats: Researchers report that Type 1 diabetes patients had moderately but significantly shorter TCRB CDR3s across all four CD4+ subsets.

The table lists this clone with a few counts. Its antigen is not known. Trimming removed 1 base from V and 5 bases from J, with 17 bases in between. Germline values: CDR1 KGHSH, CDR2 LQKENI. The CDR3 length is 16 residues. All of the isolated RNA was reverse transcribed, so expressed TCRB transcripts were sequenced. Here immunoSEQ multiplex PCR was the method, and the copy in TCRdb shows in-frame clones only, minus some. The table records over 150,000 clones, approximately 8% of them present only once. The V gene is TRBV18, the J gene TRBJ2-5; possibly TRBD2 for D (5 bases). This sequence originates from a woman in her thirties or forties with type 1 diabetes. The source material was central memory CD4+ T cells from blood. CDR3 coding DNA: TGTGCCAGCTCACCACGTGGGGAGCCGCCGGGGGAGACCCAGTACTTC. Its protein is CASSPRGEPPGETQYF.